The clone carrying this T cell receptor (beta chain) was counted only a few times. TCRdb recomputed calls from the 5' RACE reads with MiXCR, one row per CDR3 protein. The sample lists 28,000 or so distinct CDR3 sequences; approximately 7% were seen once. The data were obtained in a study of early T cells in non-severe SARS-CoV-2 infection. Turning to the study itself: Unpaired chains resulted from sequencing bulk RNA of unsorted whole blood.

The CDR3 length is 12 residues. V dropped 4 bases and J dropped 6 bases, with 4 bases sitting between them. V gene TRBV12-3 or TRBV12-4 combines with J gene TRBJ1-6; no firm D call. This clonotype was sampled from an adult who was a healthcare worker with PCR-confirmed SARS-CoV-2 infection or an uninfected control (not recorded which). The sequenced sample consisted of whole blood. CDR3 bases: TGTGCCAGCAGTTACAGTAATTCACCCCTCCACTTT. Protein product: CASSYSNSPLHF.